This is a list of T cell receptor beta chains from one sample in a study of beta chain bispecific antibodies for T cell cancers. No antigen is known for these receptors. TCRdb reprocessed the 5' RACE reads with MiXCR, giving one entry per CDR3 protein. Of 8,000 to 9,000 distinct CDR3 sequences listed, about 2% were seen once; the top ten hold 66%. The specimen was T cells from a healthy donor cultured with Jurkat leukemia cells, collected from a culture containing an anti-CD19 bispecific antibody. These receptor sequences come from a human donor in good health. Some clones in this sample may be carry-over from other donors' samples. The CDR3 runs from the conserved cysteine through the conserved F or W. A D gene is named only where the DNA matches it firmly. Size values are once, few and many counts, or a class for expanded clones, and some rows have none.

. | many | TRBJ2-1 | TRBV5-1 | CASIPSPNDREDEQFF | TGCGCCAGCATACCTTCCCCAAATGACAGGGAGGATGAGCAGTTCTTC
. | many | TRBJ1-5 | TRBV6-1 | CASSVPRDTLGNQPQHF | TGTGCCAGCAGTGTACCCCGGGACACCTTGGGCAATCAGCCCCAGCATTTT
TRBD1 | many | TRBJ2-7 | TRBV5-1 | CASSLNRGLSYEQYF | TGCGCCAGCAGCTTGAACAGGGGGCTTTCCTACGAGCAGTACTTC
. | many | TRBJ2-2 | TRBV14 | CASSEGYTGELFF | TGTGCCAGCAGCGAAGGGTACACCGGGGAGCTGTTTTTT
TRBD2 | many | TRBJ2-2 | TRBV7-9 | CASSSSGTNTGELFF | TGTGCCAGCAGCTCTAGCGGGACGAACACCGGGGAGCTGTTTTTT
. | many | TRBJ2-5 | TRBV5-1 | CASSSLLLYQETQYF | TGCGCCAGCAGCTCCCTCCTTCTATACCAAGAGACCCAGTACTTC
TRBD1 | many | TRBJ1-1 | TRBV5-1 | CASSLGDRAQNTEAFF | TGCGCCAGCAGCTTGGGAGACAGGGCCCAGAACACTGAAGCTTTCTTT
. | many | TRBJ2-1 | TRBV5-1 | CASSLVGGPYNEQFF | TGCGCCAGCAGCTTGGTGGGGGGGCCCTACAATGAGCAGTTCTTC
TRBD2 | many | TRBJ2-7 | TRBV5-1 | CASSLDGLAPYEQYF | TGCGCCAGCAGCTTGGACGGACTAGCGCCCTACGAGCAGTACTTC
TRBD2 | many | TRBJ2-1 | TRBV6-4 | CASSTSAGGPNEQFF | TGTGCCAGCAGTACCTCAGCGGGGGGGCCTAATGAGCAGTTCTTC
. | many | TRBJ2-3 | TRBV30 | CAWSVGSTDTQYF | TGTGCCTGGAGTGTGGGTTCCACAGATACGCAGTATTTT
TRBD1 | many | TRBJ2-7 | TRBV6-2/TRBV6-3 | CASTKTGLSYEQYF | TGTGCCAGCACCAAGACAGGGCTCTCCTACGAGCAGTACTTC
. | many | TRBJ1-1 | TRBV11-2 | CASSLRMSSTEAFF | TGTGCCAGCAGCTTAAGAATGAGTAGTACTGAAGCTTTCTTT
. | . | TRBJ1-4 | TRBV19 | CASSIWTELFF | TGTGCCAGTAGTATTTGGACAGAACTGTTTTTT
. | many | TRBJ1-1 | TRBV4-1 | CASSQKEYSGNTEAFF | TGCGCCAGCAGCCAAAAAGAATATTCAGGGAACACTGAAGCTTTCTTT
TRBD1 | many | TRBJ1-5 | TRBV20-1 | CSARDLTGGADQPQHF | TGCAGTGCTAGAGATCTTACAGGGGGCGCAGATCAGCCCCAGCATTTT
. | many | TRBJ1-3 | TRBV6-5 | CASSKWETGNTIYF | TGTGCCAGCAGTAAATGGGAAACTGGAAACACCATATATTTT
. | many | TRBJ2-1 | TRBV10-3 | CAIRGAGADEQFF | TGTGCCATCAGGGGCGCGGGGGCGGATGAGCAGTTCTTC
TRBD2 | many | TRBJ2-1 | TRBV24-1 | CATSDPTSGEYNEQFF | TGTGCCACCAGTGACCCAACTAGCGGGGAGTACAATGAGCAGTTCTTC
TRBD1 | many | TRBJ1-1 | TRBV7-9 | CASSFTGTGPYF | TGTGCCAGCAGCTTCACCGGGACAGGGCCGTACTTT
. | many | TRBJ2-7 | TRBV7-3 | CASSLGQGFYEQYF | TGTGCCAGCAGCTTAGGTCAGGGGTTTTACGAGCAGTACTTC
. | many | TRBJ1-1 | TRBV13 | CASSLGGVTEAFF | TGTGCCAGCAGCTTAGGAGGGGTCACTGAAGCTTTCTTT
. | many | TRBJ1-3 | TRBV18 | CASSAPGGEAGNTIYF | TGTGCCAGCTCCGCTCCGGGCGGGGAGGCTGGAAACACCATATATTTT
. | many | TRBJ2-1 | TRBV7-6 | CASSSRDDLNEQFF | TGTGCCAGCAGCTCACGGGATGACCTTAATGAGCAGTTCTTC
. | medium-sized | TRBJ2-7 | TRBV20-1 | CSARAVSSYEQYF | TGCAGTGCTAGGGCAGTCAGCTCCTACGAGCAGTACTTC
TRBD2 | many | TRBJ2-2 | TRBV7-3 | CASSSPGGPGELFF | TGTGCCAGCAGCTCACCGGGGGGTCCCGGGGAGCTGTTTTTT
TRBD1 | many | TRBJ2-2 | TRBV3-1 | CASSLGQGVAGELFF | TGTGCCAGCAGCCTTGGACAGGGGGTGGCCGGGGAGCTGTTTTTT
. | many | TRBJ1-1 | TRBV29-1 | CSAEGTEAFF | TGCAGCGCAGAAGGCACTGAAGCTTTCTTT
. | many | TRBJ2-3 | TRBV7-9 | CASSLLGPLASTDTQYF | TGTGCCAGCAGCTTGCTGGGACCGCTGGCTAGCACAGATACGCAGTATTTT
. | many | TRBJ2-7 | TRBV7-9 | CASSFTGINEQYF | TGTGCCAGCAGCTTTACAGGAATCAACGAGCAGTACTTC
. | medium-sized | TRBJ2-1 | TRBV14 | CASSQDRRGSHNEQFF | TGTGCCAGCAGCCAAGATCGTCGGGGGTCCCACAATGAGCAGTTCTTC
. | many | TRBJ2-7 | TRBV5-1 | CASSLDRNSYEQYF | TGCGCCAGCAGCTTGGACAGGAACTCCTACGAGCAGTACTTC
TRBD1 | many | TRBJ1-2 | TRBV10-3 | CAISSGTDTNYGYTF | TGTGCCATCAGTTCCGGGACAGATACTAACTATGGCTACACCTTC
TRBD1 | . | TRBJ1-5 | TRBV30 | CAWSSGGRQPQHF | TGTGCCTGGAGTTCAGGGGGCAGGCAGCCCCAGCATTTT
TRBD2 | few | TRBJ2-3 | TRBV6-2/TRBV6-3 | CASSYSLAGGAMDTQYF | TGTGCCAGCAGTTACTCGCTAGCGGGGGGGGCCATGGATACGCAGTATTTT
. | many | TRBJ1-1 | TRBV6-1 | CASELVTEAFF | TGTGCCAGCGAGTTAGTCACTGAAGCTTTCTTT
TRBD1 | many | TRBJ2-7 | TRBV11-2 | CASSLDSTGWYEQYF | TGTGCCAGCAGCTTAGATTCGACAGGGTGGTACGAGCAGTACTTC
TRBD1 | many | TRBJ1-1 | TRBV5-1 | CASSRTGTGNTEAFF | TGCGCCAGCAGCAGAACCGGGACAGGGAACACTGAAGCTTTCTTT
. | medium-sized | TRBJ2-7 | TRBV20-1 | CSARDFEGPNEQYF | TGCAGTGCTAGAGATTTCGAGGGGCCCAACGAGCAGTACTTC
TRBD1 | many | TRBJ1-5 | TRBV30 | CAWSLRDRVHQPQHF | TGTGCCTGGAGTCTGCGGGACAGGGTACATCAGCCCCAGCATTTT